These T cell receptor beta chains were read from a single sample in a study of cytomegalovirus exposure and HLA in healthy donors. Sequencing was performed with immunoSEQ multiplex PCR; in TCRdb, only in-frame clones are kept and a portion is missing. This table has some 63,000 clones, approximately 80% appearing once. Sequenced sample: PBMCs. The source is a human donor in good health. Each CDR3 is given with its conserved first and last residue. Fields, in order: J gene, CDR3 length, V gene, clone size, D gene, CDR3 protein, CDR3 DNA. A D gene is named only where the DNA matches it firmly. Some rows have no size entry. The others give once, few or many, or a class for an expanded clone.

>TRBJ2-7|15|TRBV5-4|.|TRBD2
CASSLGTSGIYEQYF
TGTGCCAGCAGCTTGGGTACTAGCGGGATCTACGAGCAGTACTTC
>TRBJ2-2|15|TRBV6-6|.|TRBD2
CASSYLAGVPGELFF
TGTGCCAGCAGTTACTTAGCGGGAGTTCCCGGGGAGCTGTTTTTT
>TRBJ2-1|17|TRBV7-9|.|TRBD2
CSSSLASGGALGNEQFF
TGTTCCAGCAGCTTAGCTAGCGGGGGGGCTTTGGGAAATGAGCAGTTCTTC
>TRBJ2-1|15|TRBV15|.|TRBD2
CATSSGLEGYHEQFF
TGTGCCACCAGCAGTGGACTAGAGGGATACCATGAGCAGTTCTTC
>TRBJ2-7|15|TRBV27|.|.
CASSSLLRAAYEQYF
TGTGCCAGCAGTTCCCTTTTGCGCGCTGCCTACGAGCAGTACTTC
>TRBJ2-3|15|TRBV5-4|.|.
CASSLEQYLTDTQYF
TGTGCCAGCAGCTTGGAACAGTATCTCACAGATACGCAGTATTTT
>TRBJ2-1|13|TRBV6-1|few|.
CASSGSDVGEQFF
TGTGCCAGCAGCGGGAGCGATGTCGGCGAGCAGTTCTTC
>TRBJ2-7|15|TRBV5-4|.|TRBD2
CASSPGLAGTYEQYF
TGTGCCAGCAGCCCCGGACTAGCGGGAACCTACGAGCAGTACTTC
>TRBJ2-1|16|TRBV10-3|once|TRBD2
CAINGLAGGPTNEQFF
TGTGCCATCAACGGACTAGCGGGAGGCCCAACCAATGAGCAGTTCTTC
>TRBJ1-3|17|TRBV5-1|.|.
CASSIQPPGNSGNTIYF
TGCGCCAGCAGCATACAACCCCCAGGAAACTCTGGAAACACCATATATTTT
>TRBJ1-2|16|TRBV4-3|.|TRBD1
CASSQGDDRDLDGYTF
TGCGCCAGCAGCCAAGGTGACGACAGGGATCTGGATGGCTACACCTTC
>TRBJ1-2|14|TRBV5-5|.|TRBD1
CASSFRTGGYGYTF
TGTGCCAGCAGCTTCCGTACAGGGGGCTATGGCTACACCTTC
>TRBJ2-1|16|TRBV13|few|.
CASSSPNIKNYNEQFF
TGTGCCAGCAGCTCTCCAAACATAAAAAACTACAATGAGCAGTTCTTC
>TRBJ1-4|15|TRBV9|.|TRBD1
CASSARQGLDEKLFF
TGTGCCAGCAGCGCCCGACAGGGGCTGGATGAAAAACTGTTTTTT
>TRBJ2-5|14|TRBV19|.|TRBD2
CASRKLAGEETQYF
TGTGCCAGTAGAAAGCTAGCGGGGGAAGAGACCCAGTACTTC
>TRBJ2-7|10|TRBV21-1|.|.
CPPAGHEQYF
TGTCCCCCCGCGGGGCACGAGCAGTACTTC
>TRBJ1-4|18|TRBV7-2|.|.
CASSFVFGGGLTNEKLFF
TGTGCCAGCAGCTTTGTGTTCGGCGGGGGGCTAACTAATGAAAAACTGTTTTTT
>TRBJ1-5|15|TRBV6-4|.|TRBD1
CASSELRQGGQPQHF
TGTGCCAGCAGTGAACTACGACAGGGCGGTCAGCCCCAGCATTTT
>TRBJ1-1|13|TRBV6-5|.|.
CASSFTENTEAFF
TGTGCCAGCAGTTTCACGGAGAACACTGAAGCCTTCTTT
>TRBJ1-1|13|TRBV5-1|.|.
CASQAMLNTEAFF
TGCGCCAGCCAGGCGATGTTGAACACTGAAGCTTTCTTT
>TRBJ2-7|13|TRBV10-3|.|.
CAISTTTGSEQYF
TGTGCCATCAGCACCACCACAGGAAGCGAGCAGTACTTC
>TRBJ2-7|13|TRBV11-2|.|.
CASSPTALAPQYF
TGTGCCAGCAGCCCAACCGCCTTAGCTCCCCAGTACTTC
>TRBJ1-4|16|TRBV7-6|.|.
CASSLSFGQINEKLFF
TGTGCCAGCAGCTTATCGTTTGGACAGATTAATGAAAAACTGTTTTTT
>TRBJ2-7|14|TRBV9|.|TRBD1
CASSAGQDSLQQYF
TGTGCCAGCAGCGCCGGACAGGATTCGCTACAGCAGTACTTC
>TRBJ2-1|16|TRBV7-9|.|TRBD2
CASSSPGRVPYNEQFF
TGTGCCAGCAGCTCCCCGGGGAGGGTACCCTACAATGAGCAGTTCTTC
>TRBJ1-1|13|TRBV11-2|.|TRBD1
CASSRTGWTEAFF
TGTGCCAGCAGCCGGACAGGGTGGACTGAAGCTTTCTTT
>TRBJ2-5|16|TRBV28|.|TRBD2
CASSRAGGGPQETQYF
TGTGCCAGCAGCCGTGCCGGGGGGGGACCTCAAGAGACCCAGTACTTC
>TRBJ2-7|14|TRBV14|.|.
CASSQDVSPREQYF
TGTGCCAGCAGCCAAGATGTAAGCCCTCGCGAGCAGTACTTC
>TRBJ2-7|13|TRBV6-5|.|.
CASSYRSGHEQYF
TGTGCCAGCAGTTACCGATCAGGGCACGAGCAGTACTTC
>TRBJ2-7|14|TRBV9|.|TRBD2
CASSASGRADEQYF
TGTGCCAGCAGCGCGAGCGGGAGGGCCGATGAGCAGTACTTC
>TRBJ2-7|16|TRBV7-2|.|TRBD2
CASSLELGRAGYEQYF
TGTGCCAGCAGCTTAGAGCTTGGGAGGGCCGGATACGAGCAGTACTTC
>TRBJ1-5|13|TRBV5-4|.|.
CASSRGRDQPQHF
TGTGCCAGCAGCCGAGGCAGGGATCAGCCCCAGCATTTT
>TRBJ2-5|17|TRBV11-2|.|.
CASSLGFGLVESETQYF
TGTGCCAGCAGCTTAGGCTTCGGACTGGTCGAGAGTGAGACCCAGTACTTC
>TRBJ1-5|10|TRBV27|.|.
CASSLGHSHF
TGTGCCAGCAGTTTAGGACATTCCCATTTT
>TRBJ1-6|17|TRBV7-9|.|.
CASSPPFTTLDNSPLHF
TGTGCCAGCAGCCCCCCGTTCACCACTCTAGACAATTCACCCCTCCACTTT
>TRBJ1-2|17|TRBV9|.|TRBD1
CASSDLLPDRGIYGYTF
TGTGCCAGCAGCGATCTACTACCGGACAGGGGGATCTATGGCTACACCTTC
>TRBJ2-7|13|TRBV18|.|.
CASSPNRYYEQYF
TGTGCCAGCTCACCAAACAGATACTACGAGCAGTACTTC
>TRBJ1-1|13|TRBV29-1|.|TRBD1
CSVQGQGHTEAFF
TGCAGCGTTCAGGGACAGGGACACACTGAAGCTTTCTTT
>TRBJ2-3|11|TRBV6-6|.|.
CASSDSSAQYF
TGTGCCAGCAGTGATAGCAGCGCGCAGTATTTT
>TRBJ2-7|15|TRBV5-1|.|TRBD1
CASSLASDRGGEQYF
TGCGCCAGCAGCTTGGCGTCGGACAGGGGAGGCGAGCAGTACTTC
>TRBJ2-3|13|TRBV6-4|.|.
CASGSGSTDTQYF
TGTGCCAGCGGCTCTGGTAGCACAGATACGCAGTATTTT
>TRBJ2-1|13|TRBV19|.|.
CASKVDSYNEQFF
TGTGCCAGTAAGGTGGACAGTTACAATGAGCAGTTCTTC
>TRBJ2-3|15|TRBV5-8|.|.
CASSLLESERDTQYF
TGTGCCAGCAGCTTGTTGGAGTCTGAGCGAGATACGCAGTATTTT
>TRBJ1-5|15|TRBV15|.|.
CATSRDRGFRQPQHF
TGTGCCACCAGCAGAGATCGCGGGTTCCGTCAGCCCCAGCATTTT
>TRBJ2-1|16|TRBV13|.|TRBD1
CASSSYGQGSYNEQFF
TGTGCCAGCAGCTCATACGGACAGGGGTCATACAATGAGCAGTTCTTC
>TRBJ2-7|15|TRBV18|.|TRBD2
CASSPSASGAYEQYF
TGTGCCAGCTCACCCTCTGCTAGCGGGGCCTACGAGCAGTACTTC
>TRBJ2-5|13|TRBV6-5|.|.
CASSPGTTETQYF
TGTGCCAGCAGCCCAGGGACAACTGAGACCCAGTACTTC
>TRBJ1-1|12|TRBV5-8|few|TRBD1
CASSLWDREAFF
TGTGCCAGCAGCCTATGGGACAGGGAAGCTTTCTTT
>TRBJ2-3|15|TRBV11-2|.|.
CASSFLGTETDTQYF
TGTGCCAGCAGCTTCCTCGGCACAGAAACAGATACGCAGTATTTT
>TRBJ2-3|14|TRBV11-2|.|TRBD2
CASSLTSVTDTQYF
TGTGCCAGCAGCTTAACTAGCGTCACAGATACGCAGTATTTT
>TRBJ2-7|15|TRBV10-3|.|TRBD2
CAISDAGGPSYEQYF
TGTGCCATCAGTGATGCGGGAGGGCCATCCTACGAGCAGTACTTC
>TRBJ2-4|13|TRBV28|few|.
CASSSGTENIQYF
TGTGCCAGCAGTTCAGGCACGGAAAACATTCAGTACTTC
>TRBJ1-2|13|TRBV7-9|few|.
CASSIYRDESYTF
TGTGCCAGCAGCATATACAGGGACGAAAGCTACACCTTC
>TRBJ2-2|15|TRBV29-1|.|.
CSVEEGRRLSGELFF
TGCAGCGTTGAGGAGGGACGGAGGCTTAGCGGGGAGCTGTTTTTT
>TRBJ1-2|14|TRBV4-2|.|TRBD1
CASSQDQGALGYTF
TGTGCCAGCAGCCAAGATCAGGGGGCGCTGGGCTACACCTTC
>TRBJ1-2|13|TRBV7-2|.|.
CASSFVNRLGYTF
TGTGCCAGCAGTTTTGTCAACAGGCTCGGCTACACCTTC
>TRBJ1-2|12|TRBV6-1|.|.
CASSEAGGSYTF
TGTGCCAGCAGTGAAGCGGGGGGGAGCTACACCTTC